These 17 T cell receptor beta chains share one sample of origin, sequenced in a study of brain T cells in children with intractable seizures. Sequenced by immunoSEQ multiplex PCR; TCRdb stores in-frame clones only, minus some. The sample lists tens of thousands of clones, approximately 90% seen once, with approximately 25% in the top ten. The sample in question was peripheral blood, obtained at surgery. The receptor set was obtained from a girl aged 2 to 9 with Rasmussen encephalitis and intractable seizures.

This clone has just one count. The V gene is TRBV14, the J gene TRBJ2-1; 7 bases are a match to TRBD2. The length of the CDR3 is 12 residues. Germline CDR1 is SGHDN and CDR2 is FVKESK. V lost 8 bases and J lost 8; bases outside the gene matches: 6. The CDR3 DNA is TGTGCCAGCGCGCGGGGGTGGTATGAGCAGTTCTTC. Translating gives CASARGWYEQFF.

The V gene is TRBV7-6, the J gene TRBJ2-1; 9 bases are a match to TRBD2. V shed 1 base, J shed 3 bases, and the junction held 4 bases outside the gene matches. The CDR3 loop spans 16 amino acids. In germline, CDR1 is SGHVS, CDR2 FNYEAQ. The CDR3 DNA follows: TGTGCCAGCAGCTTAGTTGCTAGCGGGGACTACAATGAGCAGTTCTTC. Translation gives CASSLVASGDYNEQFF.

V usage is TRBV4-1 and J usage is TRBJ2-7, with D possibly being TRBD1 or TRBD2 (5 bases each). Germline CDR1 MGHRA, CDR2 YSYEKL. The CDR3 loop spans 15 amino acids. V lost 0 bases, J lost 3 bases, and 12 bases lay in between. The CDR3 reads CASSQDEGNVYEQYF. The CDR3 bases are TGCGCCAGCAGCCAAGATGAGGGGAATGTCTACGAGCAGTACTTC.

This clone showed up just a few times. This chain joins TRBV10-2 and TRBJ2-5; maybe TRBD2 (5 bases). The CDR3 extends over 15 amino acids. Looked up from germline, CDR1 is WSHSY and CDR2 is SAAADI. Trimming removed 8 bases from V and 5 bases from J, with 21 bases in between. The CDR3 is CASRAGGSSTETQYF. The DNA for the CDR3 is TGCGCCAGCCGGGCGGGCGGTAGTTCGACGGAGACCCAGTACTTC.

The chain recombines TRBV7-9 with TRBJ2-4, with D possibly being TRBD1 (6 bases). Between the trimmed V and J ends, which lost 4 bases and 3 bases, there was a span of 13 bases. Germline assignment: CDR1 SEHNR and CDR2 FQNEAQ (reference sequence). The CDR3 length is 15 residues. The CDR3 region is CASSSPGDGKNIQYF. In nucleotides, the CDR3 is TGTGCCAGCAGCTCCCCAGGGGATGGCAAAAACATTCAGTACTTC.

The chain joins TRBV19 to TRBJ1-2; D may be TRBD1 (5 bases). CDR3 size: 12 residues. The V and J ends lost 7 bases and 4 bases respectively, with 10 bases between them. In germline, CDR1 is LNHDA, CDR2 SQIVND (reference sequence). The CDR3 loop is CASNGAVYGYTF. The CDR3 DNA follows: TGTGCCAGTAATGGGGCAGTCTATGGCTACACCTTC.

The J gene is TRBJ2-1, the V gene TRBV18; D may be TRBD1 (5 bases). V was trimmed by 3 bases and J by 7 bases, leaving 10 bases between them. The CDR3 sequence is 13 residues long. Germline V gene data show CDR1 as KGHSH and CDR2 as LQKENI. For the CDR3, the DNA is TGTGCCAGCTCACCCAGGGCCATTAATGAGCAGTTCTTC. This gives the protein CASSPRAINEQFF.

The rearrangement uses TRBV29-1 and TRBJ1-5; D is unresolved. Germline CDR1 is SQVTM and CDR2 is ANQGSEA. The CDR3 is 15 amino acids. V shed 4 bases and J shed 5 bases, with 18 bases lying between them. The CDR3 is CSVGRATAEYQPQHF. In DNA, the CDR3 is TGCAGCGTTGGACGGGCCACCGCCGAATATCAGCCCCAGCATTTT.

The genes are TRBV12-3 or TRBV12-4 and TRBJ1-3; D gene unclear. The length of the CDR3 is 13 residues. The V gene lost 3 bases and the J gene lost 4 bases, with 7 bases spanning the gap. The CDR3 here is CASSFGGGNTIYF. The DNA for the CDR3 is TGTGCCAGCAGTTTCGGCGGGGGAAACACCATATATTTT.

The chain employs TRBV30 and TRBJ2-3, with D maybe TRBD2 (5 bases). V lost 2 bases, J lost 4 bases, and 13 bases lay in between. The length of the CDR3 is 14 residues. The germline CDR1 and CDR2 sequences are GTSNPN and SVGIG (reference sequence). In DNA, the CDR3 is TGTGCCTGGAGTTCCTTGGGAGCCTCAGATACGCAGTATTTT. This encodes CAWSSLGASDTQYF. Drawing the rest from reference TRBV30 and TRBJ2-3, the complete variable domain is SQTIHQWPATLVQPVGSPLSLECTVEGTSNPNLYWYRQAAGRGLQLLFYSVGIGQISSEVPQNLSASRPQDRQFILSSKKLLLSDSGFYLCAWSSLGASDTQYFGPGTRLTVL.

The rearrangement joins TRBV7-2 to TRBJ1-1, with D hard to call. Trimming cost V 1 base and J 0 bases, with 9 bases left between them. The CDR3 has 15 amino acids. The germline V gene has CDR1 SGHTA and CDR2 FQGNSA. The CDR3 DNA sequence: TGTGCCAGCAGCTTAGGTGAATGGGTGAACACTGAAGCTTTCTTT. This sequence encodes CASSLGEWVNTEAFF.

In DNA form, the CDR3 reads TGTGCCACCCGGGTGGCGAACACTGAAGCTTTCTTT. The encoded protein is CATRVANTEAFF. This sequence joins TRBV5-8 and TRBJ1-1; no clear D. The germline V gene encodes CDR1 SGHTS and CDR2 YDEGEE. This CDR3 has 12 amino acids. The V gene lost 9 bases and the J gene lost 1 base, with 10 bases spanning the gap.

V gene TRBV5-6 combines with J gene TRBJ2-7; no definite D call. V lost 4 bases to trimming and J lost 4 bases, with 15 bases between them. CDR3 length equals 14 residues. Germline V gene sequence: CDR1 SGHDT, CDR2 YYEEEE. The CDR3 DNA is TGTGCCAGCAGCCTCCAGAGACCCCCGTACGAGCAGTACTTC. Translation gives CASSLQRPPYEQYF.

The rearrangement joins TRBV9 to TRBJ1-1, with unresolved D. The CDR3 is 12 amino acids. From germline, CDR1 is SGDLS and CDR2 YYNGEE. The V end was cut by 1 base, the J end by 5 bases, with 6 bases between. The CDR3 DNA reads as TGTGCCAGCAGCGTAAGTGAAACTGAAGCTTTCTTT. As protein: CASSVSETEAFF.

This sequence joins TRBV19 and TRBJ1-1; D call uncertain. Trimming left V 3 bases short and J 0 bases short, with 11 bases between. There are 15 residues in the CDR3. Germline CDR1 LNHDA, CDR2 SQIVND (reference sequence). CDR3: CASSMTGGLNTEAFF. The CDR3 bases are TGTGCCAGTAGTATGACGGGAGGATTGAACACTGAAGCTTTCTTT.

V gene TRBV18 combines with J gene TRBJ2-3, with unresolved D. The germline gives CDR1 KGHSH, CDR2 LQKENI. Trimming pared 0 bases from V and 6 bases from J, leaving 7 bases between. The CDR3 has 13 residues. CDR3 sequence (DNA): TGTGCCAGCTCACCACCCTTAAGGGATACGCAGTATTTT. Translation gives CASSPPLRDTQYF.

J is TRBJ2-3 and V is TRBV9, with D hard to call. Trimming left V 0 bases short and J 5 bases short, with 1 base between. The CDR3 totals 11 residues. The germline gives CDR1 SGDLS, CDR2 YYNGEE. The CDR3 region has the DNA TGTGCCAGCAGCGTAGAAGATACGCAGTATTTT. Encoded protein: CASSVEDTQYF.